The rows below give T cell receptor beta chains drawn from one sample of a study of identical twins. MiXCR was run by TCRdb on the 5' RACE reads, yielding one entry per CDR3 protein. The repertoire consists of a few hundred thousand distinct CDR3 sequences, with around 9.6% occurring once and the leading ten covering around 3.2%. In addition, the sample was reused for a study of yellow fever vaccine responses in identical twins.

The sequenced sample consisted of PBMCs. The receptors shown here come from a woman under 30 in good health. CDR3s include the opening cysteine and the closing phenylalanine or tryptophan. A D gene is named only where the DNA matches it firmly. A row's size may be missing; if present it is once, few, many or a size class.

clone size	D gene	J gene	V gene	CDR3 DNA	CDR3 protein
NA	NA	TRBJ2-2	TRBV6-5	TGTGCCAGCAGTTACAAGGGGGCGAACACCGGGGAGCTGTTTTTT	CASSYKGANTGELFF
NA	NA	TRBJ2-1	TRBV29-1	TGCAGCGTTCTGCCCCTGTCCCCACCGGGGGAGCAGTTCTTC	CSVLPLSPPGEQFF
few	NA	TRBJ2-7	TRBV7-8	TGTGCCAGCAGCTACCGACTAGACTACGAGCAGTACTTC	CASSYRLDYEQYF
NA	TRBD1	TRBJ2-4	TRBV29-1	TGCAGCGTCATGCCTTCAGGGGGCAACAAAAACATTCAGTACTTC	CSVMPSGGNKNIQYF
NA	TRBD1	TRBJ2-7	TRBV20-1	TGCAGTGCTAGCGGGACAGGGGCCTACGAGCAGTACTTC	CSASGTGAYEQYF
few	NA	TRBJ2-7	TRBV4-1	TGCGCCAGCACCCCGAGCGAGGGGCGGTCGAGGGACGAGCAGTACTTC	CASTPSEGRSRDEQYF
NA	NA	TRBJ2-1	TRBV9	TGTGCCAGCAGCGCCCCCCCGATAGGGAGCGACAATGAGCAGTTCTTC	CASSAPPIGSDNEQFF
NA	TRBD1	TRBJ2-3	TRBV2	TGTGCCAGCAGTAGGGGACAGGGGGTAGTGACAGATACGCAGTATTTT	CASSRGQGVVTDTQYF
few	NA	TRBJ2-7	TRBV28	TGTGCCAGCAGTTTACCCGGTGACCAATACGAGCAGTACTTC	CASSLPGDQYEQYF
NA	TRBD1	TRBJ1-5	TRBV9	TGTGCCAGCAGCGCGGGACAGTCTGATAATCAGCCCCAGCATTTT	CASSAGQSDNQPQHF
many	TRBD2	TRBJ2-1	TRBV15	TGTGCCACCAGCTCGGGGAGTAGCGGGAGAAATGAGCAGTTCTTC	CATSSGSSGRNEQFF
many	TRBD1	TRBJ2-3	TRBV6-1	TGTGCCAGCACCTACACGGGACAGCCCACAGATACGCAGTATTTT	CASTYTGQPTDTQYF
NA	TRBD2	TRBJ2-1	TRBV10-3	TGTGCCATCAGTACTCCCACCCCCGCGGGAGGGCGGAATGAGCAGTTCTTC	CAISTPTPAGGRNEQFF
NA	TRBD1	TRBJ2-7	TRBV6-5	TGTGCCAGCAGTTCTGGGGACAGGGGTTTTTACGAGCAGTACTTC	CASSSGDRGFYEQYF
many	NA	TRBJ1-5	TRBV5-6	TGTGCCAGCAGCTTCCAGTTTGGGCCCCAGCATTTT	CASSFQFGPQHF
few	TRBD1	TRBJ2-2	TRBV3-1	TGTGCCAGCAGCCCACATACAGGGGACGGGGAGCTGTTTTTT	CASSPHTGDGELFF
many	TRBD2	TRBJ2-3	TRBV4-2	TGTGCCAGCTACGCGGGAGGGCTCACAGATACGCAGTATTTT	CASYAGGLTDTQYF
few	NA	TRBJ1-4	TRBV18	TGTGCCAGCTCACCCCTGGACCGAACTAATGAAAAACTGTTTTTT	CASSPLDRTNEKLFF
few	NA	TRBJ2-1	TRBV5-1	TGCGCCAGCAGCTTGGGACAGCTCAGGTATGAGCAGTTCTTC	CASSLGQLRYEQFF
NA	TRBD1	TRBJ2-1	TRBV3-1	TGTGCCAGCAGCCCAAGGACAGGGGCCAGCTACAATGAGCAGTTCTTC	CASSPRTGASYNEQFF
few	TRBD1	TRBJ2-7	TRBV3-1	TGTGCCAGCAGCCAACTTCGGACAGGGGATTCCGAGCAGTACTTC	CASSQLRTGDSEQYF
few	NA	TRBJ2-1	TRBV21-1	TGTGCCAGCAGCAAAGCCAGGGGAAATGAGCAGTTCTTC	CASSKARGNEQFF
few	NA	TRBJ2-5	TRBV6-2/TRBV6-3	TGTGCCAGCAGTTATCGGATTACTTACCAAGAGACCCAGTACTTC	CASSYRITYQETQYF
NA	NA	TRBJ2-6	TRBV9	TGTGCCAGCAGCGAGAGGACAGTACCCGGGGCCAACGTCCTGACTTTC	CASSERTVPGANVLTF
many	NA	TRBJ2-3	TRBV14	TGTGCCAGCAGCCAAAGAGGGTTCTCAGATACGCAGTATTTT	CASSQRGFSDTQYF
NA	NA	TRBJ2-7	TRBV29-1	TGCAGCGTAGCCCTTCCAGGGGTTTATGACGAGCAGTACTTC	CSVALPGVYDEQYF
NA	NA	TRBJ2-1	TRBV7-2	TGTGCCAGCAGCTTAGCGCTAACCCCCACCTACAATGAGCAGTTCTTC	CASSLALTPTYNEQFF
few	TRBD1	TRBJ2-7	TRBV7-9	TGTGCCAGCAGCACAAGGGGGCCGGAGCAGTACTTC	CASSTRGPEQYF
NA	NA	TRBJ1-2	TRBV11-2	TGTGCCAGCAGCTTAGGGGGGGAGAGTTGGGATGGCTACACCTTC	CASSLGGESWDGYTF
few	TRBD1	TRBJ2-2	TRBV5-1	TGCGCCAGCAGCAGACAGGGGCTGAACACCGGGGAGCTGTTTTTT	CASSRQGLNTGELFF
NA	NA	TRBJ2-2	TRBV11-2	TGTGCCAGCAGCTTAGATGGCAGGAAAGCCGGGGAGCTGTTTTTT	CASSLDGRKAGELFF
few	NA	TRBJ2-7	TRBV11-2	TGTGCCAGCAGCTTAGACTATACAGCCAGGGAGCAGTACTTC	CASSLDYTAREQYF
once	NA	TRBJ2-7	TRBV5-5	TGTGCCAGCACCCAGGGGGAGCAGTACTTC	CASTQGEQYF
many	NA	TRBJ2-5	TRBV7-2	TGTGCCAGCAGCTTAGTCAGCAGTGGGAAGACCCAGTACTTC	CASSLVSSGKTQYF
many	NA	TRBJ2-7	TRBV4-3	TGCGCCAGCAGCCAGGGAGCGAGCTCCTACGAGCAGTACTTC	CASSQGASSYEQYF
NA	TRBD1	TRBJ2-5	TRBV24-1	TGTGCCACCAGTGATCCGCAGGGGGCCGGCGAGACCCAGTACTTC	CATSDPQGAGETQYF
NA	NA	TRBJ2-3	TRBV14	TGTGCCAGCAGCCAAGATTTACACACAGATACGCAGTATTTT	CASSQDLHTDTQYF
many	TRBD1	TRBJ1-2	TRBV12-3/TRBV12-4	TGTGCCAGCAGTAACAAACCCGGACAGGGTTCTGGCTACACCTTC	CASSNKPGQGSGYTF